This T cell receptor (beta chain) was sequenced in a study of blood T cells in healthy people across ages (dated by TCRdb to between 2014 and 2017). Background on the whole study: In model experiments, roughly one uniquely barcoded TCR beta cDNA molecule per two T cells was captured by template switching. Age-related changes in TCR beta repertoire diversity were measured in the study by deep sequencing normalized with unique cDNA molecular identifiers. The donors were split into four age groups: young (average roughly 15 years), middle-aged (nearly 40), aged (over 55) and long-lived (approximately 80). Donors of different ages were randomly distributed across sequencing lanes to avoid experimental bias. Using the same blood draw, the study looked at two additional independent replicas of 1 million unique cDNA reads for two donors, one aged 18 to 30 and the other aged 80 or older.

Counted from cysteine to valine, this CDR3 has 15 amino acids. The DNA shown is the 45-base CDR3, in frame from base 1. Systemically healthy Caucasian individuals from Russia, some 38 in total and aged about 6 to 95 years, were included as donors. Each donor gave about 9.7 milliliters of peripheral blood, drawn into EDTA-treated Vacutainer tubes. PBMCs were isolated by Ficoll-Paque density-gradient centrifugation, with at least 6.5 million obtained per sample. Total RNA, at least 6 micrograms per sample, was extracted from PBMCs with Trizol reagent. The percentages of naive CD45RAhigh/CD27high T cells were determined by flow cytometry on a PBMC aliquot from every donor. To note about this clonotype: Its antigen has not been determined. Base-call qualities are not available, and no considerably larger clone is one nucleotide away.

Results the study describes overall, beyond this receptor: As age increased, observed TCR beta diversity per million T cells dropped in a roughly linear way, and a significant reduction was already evident by age roughly 40. Because the CMV infection status of the donors was unknown, age-related changes in expanded clonotypes may potentially have been confounded. Bulk unsorted PBMC profiling prevented conclusive comparison of naive and antigen-experienced compartments. Compared with the aged group, the long-lived group had more naive CD4+ T cells, fewer expanded clones and increased TCR diversity, a pattern suggesting age selection. Estimates of total diversity based on one million sequenced T cells were regarded as lower bounds and as underestimates. The percentage of naive T cells measured by flow cytometry correlated strongly with observed TCR beta diversity.

Library method: 5' RACE. TCRdb records Illumina HiSeq 2500 as the sequencer. A second about 7 to 12 cycle PCR used a sample-barcoded 5' primer and a J-beta primer mix. A template-switch 5' adaptor carrying 12 random nucleotides introduced a unique molecular identifier onto each TCR beta cDNA molecule. Each sample yielded at least 2.5 million CDR3-containing paired-end reads. First-strand cDNA was synthesized from all RNA with the Mint cDNA synthesis kit, primed by a TRBC-specific oligonucleotide. Following uracil-DNA glycosylase treatment, all cDNA underwent a first 18-cycle PCR with the universal primers M1SS and BC2_uni_R. The study's own analysis went as follows. Normalization of each sample was performed by random selection of 1 million high-quality reads, each carrying a distinct molecular identifier. Instead of being binned into consensus sequences, reads that shared molecular identifiers were thrown out. CDR3 identification, clonotype clustering and error correction used MiTCR with a Q25 quality threshold and the strictest error-elimination algorithm. A nonparametric unseen species model using Euler transformation provided a lower-bound estimate of total TCR beta diversity. TCRdb reran the public reads through fastp at Q25 and MiXCR, keeping productive beta chains. Rows matching on CDR3 protein sequence are summarized as one entry with the most common DNA and genes. Clone size and V and J calls follow TCRdb, not the original study. Within this sample are about 720,000 distinct CDR3 sequences, with 20% to 25% of them counted one time only. The leading ten clones occupy 20% to 25% of the sample.

The TCR originated in a man aged 65 to 79 in good health. The sample taken for sequencing was blood. The chain couples TRBV21-1 to TRBJ2-7; the table calls TRBD1, which could not be checked here. TRBV21-1 is a pseudogene. The CDR3 region reads CASSKDRTVEYEQYV. The DNA sequence reads TGTGCCAGCAGCAAAGATAGGACAGTCGAATACGAGCAGTACGTC.